This T cell receptor (beta chain) stems from a study of cytomegalovirus exposure and HLA in healthy donors. Overall study findings and caveats: Cytomegalovirus status, reportedly, was diagnosed with high specificity and sensitivity by the classifier.

The PCR used 60 Vbeta and 13 Jbeta primers. Assay: immunoSEQ multiplex PCR; the TCRdb copy retains only in-frame clones and omits some. The data show roughly 88,000 clones, just under 70% seen once. Details on this clone: What it recognizes is unknown.

Germline V gene sequence: CDR1 LNHNV, CDR2 YYDKDF (reference sequence). CDR3 length equals 15 residues. The V end was cut by 3 bases, the J end by 8 bases, with 19 bases between. V is TRBV15 and J is TRBJ1-2; D unclear. The sequencing input was PBMCs. The receptor was isolated from a man aged 45-60 years in good health and CMV-seronegative. This chain's CDR3 is CATSSRGVWGGGYTF. CDR3 bases: TGTGCCACCAGCAGCCGCGGGGTGTGGGGAGGAGGCTACACCTTC.